This T cell receptor beta chain was found in a study of radiotherapy plus CTLA-4 blockade in lung cancer. Treatment of patients with chemo-refractory metastatic non-small-cell lung cancer consisted of focal radiation plus CTLA-4 blockade with ipilimumab. With respect to this clone: Its antigen is currently unknown.

From germline, CDR1 is SEHNR and CDR2 FQNEAQ (reference sequence). This CDR3 region has 15 residues. The J segment lost 10 bases and the V segment lost 0 bases, leaving 6 bases of the junction unmatched. Overall study results and limits: After radiotherapy and ipilimumab, tumor-derived clones expanded in peripheral blood. Early blood T cell clone changes and increased post-radiation serum interferon-beta were reportedly the strongest response predictors.

Sequenced by immunoSEQ multiplex PCR; TCRdb stores in-frame clones only, minus some. The table lists about 35,000 clones, approximately 85% of them singletons. The chain carries TRBV7-9 and TRBJ2-1; 10 bases are a match to TRBD2. The sequencing here drew on peripheral blood, taken from a patient treated with radiotherapy plus ipilimumab. The receptor comes from a human donor with non-small cell lung cancer who had stable disease on radiotherapy plus ipilimumab. The CDR3 nucleotides are TGTGCCAGCAGCTTAGCGGGACTAGCGCGTGGGGAGCAGTTCTTC. Encoded protein: CASSLAGLARGEQFF.